Listed here are 17 T cell receptor beta chains from one sample, sequenced in a study of cytomegalovirus exposure and HLA in healthy donors. The PCR was carried out with 60 Vbeta primers and 13 Jbeta primers. Libraries were prepared by immunoSEQ multiplex PCR; TCRdb keeps only in-frame clonotypes and omits some of them. The table has just over 200,000 clones, roughly 84% seen once. What was sequenced was PBMCs. Every receptor here comes from a man over 45 in good health and CMV-seronegative.

The rearrangement uses TRBV18 and TRBJ2-1; 9 bases match TRBD2. Looked up from germline, CDR1 is KGHSH and CDR2 is LQKENI. The ends lost 4 bases at V and 4 bases at J; junction bases unmatched: 11. The CDR3 consists of 17 residues. The chain's CDR3 is CASSQPDRLAVYNEQFF. The CDR3 DNA reads as TGTGCCAGCTCACAACCCGATAGACTAGCGGTTTACAATGAGCAGTTCTTC.

The chain carries TRBV7-2 and TRBJ2-1; maybe TRBD2 (5 bases). The CDR3 spans 13 residues. Trimming removed 5 bases from V and 9 bases from J, with 14 bases in between. Germline V lookup: CDR1 SGHTA, CDR2 FQGNSA. The CDR3 coding sequence is TGTGCCAGCAGCCCATCCCTAGCTTCTGAGCAGTTCTTC. It specifies CASSPSLASEQFF. Supplemented by reference TRBV7-2 and TRBJ2-1, the full variable domain reads GAGVSQSPSNKVTEKGKDVELRCDPISGHTALYWYRQSLGQGLEFLIYFQGNSAPDKSGLPSDRFSAERTGGSVSTLTIQRTQQEDSAVYLCASSPSLASEQFFGPGTRLTVL.

This clone was picked up a small number of times. V is TRBV5-8 and J is TRBJ2-5; perhaps TRBD2 as D (5 bases). The length of the CDR3 is 14 residues. Trimming removed 0 bases at V and 5 bases at J, with 11 bases between. Germline loops: CDR1 SGHTS, CDR2 YDEGEE. Written as DNA, the CDR3 is TGTGCCAGCAGCTTGGCCGGGATTCCGGAGACCCAGTACTTC. Its translation is CASSLAGIPETQYF.

The DNA of the CDR3 is TGTGCTAGTGGTCGGGCGGGGGGGAGCTACGAGCAGTACTTC. This encodes CASGRAGGSYEQYF. The chain has TRBV12-5 and TRBJ2-7, with 9 nucleotides matching TRBD2. The CDR3 loop spans 14 amino acids. Germline V gene data show CDR1 as LGHNT and CDR2 as FRNRAP. The trim removed 5 bases at V and 3 bases at J, leaving 5 bases unmatched.

The chain links TRBV2 to TRBJ2-2; D ambiguous. This CDR3 contains 13 residues. Deletions cut 9 bases from V and 4 bases from J, with 12 bases between. Looked up from germline, CDR1 is SNHLY and CDR2 is FYNNEI. The CDR3, as DNA: TGTGCCAGTCTGAGGCCGATCACCGGGGAGCTGTTTTTT. As protein: CASLRPITGELFF.

This clone has only one observation. DNA for the CDR3: TGTGCCAGCAGCCGCTCAAGCCCAGGTGCTAGCAATCAGCCCCAGCATTTT. Amino acid sequence: CASSRSSPGASNQPQHF. The chain employs TRBV28 and TRBJ1-5; D remains unclear. This CDR3 has 17 amino acids. V gave up 6 bases and J gave up 0 bases, with 18 bases separating them. Germline CDR1 is MDHEN and CDR2 is SYDVKM.

The V call is TRBV18, the J call TRBJ1-2, with D maybe TRBD1 (5 bases). Germline V gives CDR1 KGHSH, CDR2 LQKENI. Trimming took 6 bases from V and 0 from J, leaving 11 bases between them. There are 14 residues in the CDR3. CDR3 bases: TGTGCCAGCTCCCCCTCAGGGACTAACTATGGCTACACCTTC. The encoded protein is CASSPSGTNYGYTF. The variable domain in full, completed from reference TRBV18 and TRBJ1-2, reads NAGVMQNPRHLVRRRGQEARLRCSPMKGHSHVYWYRQLPEEGLKFMVYLQKENIIDESGMPKERFSAEFPKEGPSILRIQQVVRGDSAAYFCASSPSGTNYGYTFGSGTRLTVV.

The chain links TRBV19 to TRBJ2-5; D is perhaps TRBD2 (6 bases). The CDR3 has 11 residues. Germline values: CDR1 LNHDA, CDR2 SQIVND (reference sequence). The ends were cut back, 10 bases at V and 2 bases at J, with 8 bases in the middle. CDR3 sequence: CATGLQETQYF. The CDR3 DNA is TGTGCCACGGGACTTCAAGAGACCCAGTACTTC.

The chain's CDR3 is CASSSASSGTGVSAEQFF. The DNA for the CDR3 is TGTGCCAGCAGCTCTGCTAGTTCCGGGACAGGGGTTTCAGCGGAGCAGTTCTTC. The chain employs TRBV5-4 and TRBJ2-1; 10 bases are shared with TRBD1. Trimming cost V 3 bases and J 10 bases; bases outside gene matches: 19. CDR1 is SGHNT and CDR2 is YYREEE in the germline V gene (reference sequence). This CDR3 is 18 amino acids long.

The chain has TRBV7-6 and TRBJ1-1, with D tentatively TRBD1 (5 bases). The CDR3 totals 13 residues. V lost 1 base to trimming and J lost 4 bases, with 7 bases between them. Germline V lookup: CDR1 SGHVS, CDR2 FNYEAQ. The CDR3 DNA is TGTGCCAGCAGCTTAGTTAGGGGCACTGAAGCTTTCTTT. Translation gives CASSLVRGTEAFF.

V is TRBV7-2 and J is TRBJ1-1, with D perhaps matching TRBD1 (6 bases). The ends were cut back, 5 bases at V and 5 bases at J, with 15 bases in the middle. The CDR3 contains 14 residues. Looked up from germline, CDR1 is SGHTA and CDR2 is FQGNSA. As DNA, the CDR3 is TGTGCCAGCAGCCAGATGGGGGCAGGGACTGAAGCTTTCTTT. This sequence encodes CASSQMGAGTEAFF.

The chain couples TRBV5-6 to TRBJ1-5; D is perhaps TRBD1 (5 bases). Germline values: CDR1 SGHDT, CDR2 YYEEEE. The CDR3 loop spans 14 amino acids. The V end was cut by 1 base, the J end by 6 bases, with 11 bases between. The CDR3 reads CASSLWRGGQPQHF. The CDR3 DNA reads TGTGCCAGCAGCTTGTGGCGGGGCGGTCAGCCCCAGCATTTT.

This clone was recorded once. The rearrangement uses TRBV21-1 and TRBJ2-1; TRBD2, the table's D call, lacks a check against the DNA. TRBV21-1 is noted as a pseudogene. This CDR3 has 17 residues. CDR3 nucleotides: TGTGCCAGCAGCATGGGATTGGGACTATTCGCTCAGGGTGAGCAGTTCTTC. It is translated as CASSMGLGLFAQGEQFF.

V and J are TRBV5-6 and TRBJ1-1, with TRBD1 identical over 7 bases. V lost 4 bases, J lost 1 base, and 4 bases stayed unmatched. The CDR3 sequence is 14 residues long. Germline CDR1 and CDR2: SGHDT and YYEEEE. CDR3 bases: TGTGCCAGCAGCCTTGGGACAGCGAACACTGAAGCTTTCTTT. Amino acids: CASSLGTANTEAFF.

This clone is a singleton in its sample. The rearrangement uses TRBV20-1 and TRBJ2-1; D gene unclear. The germline V gene has CDR1 DFQATT and CDR2 SNEGSKA (reference sequence). This CDR3 comprises 11 residues. V lost 3 bases and J lost 7, with 7 bases in between. The CDR3 here is CSASPQNEQFF. The CDR3 bases are TGCAGTGCTAGCCCCCAGAATGAGCAGTTCTTC.

Only one count was recorded for this clone. This chain joins TRBV6-6 and TRBJ2-7; 8 nucleotides match TRBD1. CDR3 size: 14 residues. V shed 5 bases and J 4 bases; nucleotides not matched to a gene: 7. Germline CDR1 and CDR2: MNHNY and SVGAGI (reference sequence). This CDR3 is CASSPRTGFYEQYF. CDR3 nucleotide sequence: TGTGCCAGCAGTCCGAGGACAGGGTTTTACGAGCAGTACTTC.

V usage is TRBV4-2 and J usage is TRBJ2-7; 14 bases are shared with TRBD2. Trimming removed 3 bases from V and 4 bases from J; junction bases left unmatched: 2. This CDR3 has 15 residues. CDR1 and CDR2 from the germline V gene are LGHNA and YNFKEQ. DNA for the CDR3: TGTGCCAGCAGCCAGGGACTAGCGGGAGTGTACGAGCAGTACTTC. Its translation is CASSQGLAGVYEQYF.